This T cell receptor beta chain was sequenced during a study of blood T cell repertoires in COVID-19. Clones were read by immunoSEQ multiplex PCR, and TCRdb kept only the in-frame ones, dropping some. Among around 300,000 clones listed, about nine tenths were seen once. Germline loops: CDR1 LGHDT, CDR2 YNNKEL (reference sequence). V was trimmed by 1 base and J by 8 bases, leaving 6 bases between them. This CDR3 has 11 residues. This clone was seen only once. The receptor was derived from a woman younger than 45 with COVID-19, enrolled during active disease. The chain couples TRBV3-1 (or the pseudogene TRBV3-2) to TRBJ2-7; D gene ambiguous. Sequenced material: peripheral blood. The CDR3 DNA reads TGTGCCAGCAGCCAAGGGCCCCAGCAGTACTTC. Translation gives CASSQGPQQYF.